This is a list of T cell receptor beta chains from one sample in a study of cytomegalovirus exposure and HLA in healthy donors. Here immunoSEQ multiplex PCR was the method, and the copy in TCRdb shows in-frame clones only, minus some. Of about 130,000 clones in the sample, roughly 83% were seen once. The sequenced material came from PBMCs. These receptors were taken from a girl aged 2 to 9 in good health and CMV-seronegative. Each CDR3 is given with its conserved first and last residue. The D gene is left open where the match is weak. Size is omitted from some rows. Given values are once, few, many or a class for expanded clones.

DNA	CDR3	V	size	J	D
TGTGCCAGCAGCTTGGAGGCAGGCATTTCCTACGAGCAGTACTTC	CASSLEAGISYEQYF	TRBV5-6	-	TRBJ2-7	-
TGTGCCAGCAGCGTAGAGGGGCGGAAGACCCAGTACTTC	CASSVEGRKTQYF	TRBV9	-	TRBJ2-5	-
TGTGCCAGCAGCTCCATCAGCTCCTACGAGCAGTACTTC	CASSSISSYEQYF	TRBV27	-	TRBJ2-7	-
TGTGCCAGCAGGGGGACAGGGGAGGGGCGCTATGGCTACACCTTC	CASRGTGEGRYGYTF	TRBV28	-	TRBJ1-2	TRBD1
TGTGCCAGCGCCTGGAATGACGGGGCCTACGAGCAGTACTTC	CASAWNDGAYEQYF	TRBV6-5	-	TRBJ2-7	-
TGCGCCAGCAGCTTGGGGGTGACAGGGATCGATAATTCACCCCTCCACTTT	CASSLGVTGIDNSPLHF	TRBV5-1	-	TRBJ1-6	TRBD1
TGTGCCAGCAGCCCACAGGCGAACACTGAAGCTTTCTTT	CASSPQANTEAFF	TRBV5-6	-	TRBJ1-1	-
TGTGCCAGCAGTTTGGATCGACAGGGGGCTTGGTACACTGAAGCTTTCTTT	CASSLDRQGAWYTEAFF	TRBV28	-	TRBJ1-1	TRBD1
TGTGCCAGCTCACCCGGGACAGGGGGCTACGAGCAGTACTTC	CASSPGTGGYEQYF	TRBV18	-	TRBJ2-7	TRBD1
TGCGCCAGCAGCTTGGATGGGGCCAGGGGCTACTCAGACTATGGCTACACCTTC	CASSLDGARGYSDYGYTF	TRBV5-1	-	TRBJ1-2	-
TGTGCCATCAACCCGGGACAGGGTAACACCGGGGAGCTGTTTTTT	CAINPGQGNTGELFF	TRBV10-3	-	TRBJ2-2	TRBD1
TGTGCCAGTACAGGGGAGACTAACTATGGCTACACCTTC	CASTGETNYGYTF	TRBV19	few	TRBJ1-2	-
TGTGCCAGCGCCGGGACAGGACTGGGCTACACCTTC	CASAGTGLGYTF	TRBV6-6	-	TRBJ1-2	TRBD1
TGTGCCAGCAGTTCATTAGGGACTACCTCCAATGAGCAGTTCTTC	CASSSLGTTSNEQFF	TRBV6-6	-	TRBJ2-1	TRBD2
TGTGCCAGCAGACGGGGACAGGGCTATGAAAAACTGTTTTTT	CASRRGQGYEKLFF	TRBV16	-	TRBJ1-4	TRBD1
TGTGCCAGCTCACCGGCTAGCGGAGGAAATCGCAATGAGCAGTTCTTC	CASSPASGGNRNEQFF	TRBV18	-	TRBJ2-1	TRBD2